One sample yielded the 25 T cell receptor beta chains listed below, sequenced in a study of blood T cell repertoires in COVID-19. Sequenced by immunoSEQ multiplex PCR; TCRdb stores in-frame clones only, minus some. Of roughly 250,000 clones in the sample, about 86% were seen once. The sample was peripheral blood. Receptors were obtained from a woman in her sixties or seventies with active or convalescent COVID-19.

The gene calls are TRBV3-1 (or the pseudogene TRBV3-2) and TRBJ2-7; D is possibly TRBD1 (6 bases). Germline loops: CDR1 LGHDT, CDR2 YNNKEL (reference sequence). Trimming took 0 bases from V and 2 from J, leaving 14 bases between them. This CDR3 region has 16 residues. This CDR3 is CASSQDPNRVPYEQYF. The CDR3 bases are TGTGCCAGCAGCCAAGATCCTAACAGGGTCCCCTACGAGCAGTACTTC.

The chain joins TRBV2 to TRBJ1-6; 8 bases map to TRBD1. Germline V CDR1 and CDR2: SNHLY, FYNNEI. The CDR3 sequence is 12 residues long. V shed 6 bases and J 13 bases; nucleotides not matched to a gene: 5. This CDR3 reads CASRGQAGPLHF. The CDR3, as DNA: TGTGCCAGCAGGGGACAGGCTGGTCCCCTCCACTTT.

Concerning this clone itself: At one end, the junction sequence differs from germline, possibly due to a read error. This chain joins TRBV6-2 or TRBV6-3 and TRBJ1-5; 7 bases align to TRBD1. Per germline, CDR1 MNHEY and CDR2 SVGEGT. CDR3 length: 15 amino acids. CDR3 residues: CASGYGQAFNQPQHF. The CDR3 DNA reads TGTGCCAGCGGTTACGGACAGGCTTTCAATCAGCCCCAGCATTTT.

The V and J genes are TRBV19 and TRBJ2-3, with D possibly TRBD2 on 6 matching bases. The ends were cut back, 3 bases at V and 2 bases at J, with 9 bases in the middle. Germline values: CDR1 LNHDA, CDR2 SQIVND (reference sequence). There are 14 residues in the CDR3. The CDR3 loop reads CASSILANTDTQYF. CDR3 nucleotide sequence: TGTGCCAGTAGTATCCTAGCGAACACAGATACGCAGTATTTT.

J is TRBJ1-4 and V is TRBV7-6; 11 bases agree with TRBD1. Trimming took 5 bases from V and 8 from J; bases not matched to a gene: 10. The germline CDR1 and CDR2 sequences are SGHVS and FNYEAQ. This CDR3 is built from 16 residues. In nucleotides, the CDR3 is TGTGCCAGCAGCCCCCGCCCGGGACAGGGGGTAGAAAAACTGTTTTTT. Amino acid sequence: CASSPRPGQGVEKLFF. The entire variable domain, with the rest obtained from reference TRBV7-6 and TRBJ1-4, is as follows: GAGVSQSPRYKVTKRGQDVALRCDPISGHVSLYWYRQALGQGPEFLTYFNYEAQQDKSGLPNDRFSAERPEGSISTLTIQRTEQRDSAMYRCASSPRPGQGVEKLFFGSGTQLSVL.

V gene TRBV7-3 combines with J gene TRBJ1-1; D gene ambiguous. The CDR3 covers 12 residues. Trimming took 5 bases from V and 10 from J, leaving 14 bases between them. Germline V gene data show CDR1 as SGHTA and CDR2 as FQGTGA. The CDR3 spells CASSRVRGRAFF. The CDR3 DNA reads as TGTGCCAGCAGCCGAGTCCGGGGTAGAGCTTTCTTT.

This rearrangement joins TRBV30 to TRBJ1-2, with a possible D match to TRBD1 (5 bases). V shed 0 bases and J shed 0 bases, with 11 bases lying between them. CDR3 length: 15 residues. Germline loops: CDR1 GTSNPN, CDR2 SVGIG (reference sequence). Here the CDR3 DNA reads TGTGCCTGGAGTGTCCCAGGGCCACCTAACTATGGCTACACCTTC. Encoded protein: CAWSVPGPPNYGYTF. The entire variable domain, with the rest obtained from reference TRBV30 and TRBJ1-2, is as follows: SQTIHQWPATLVQPVGSPLSLECTVEGTSNPNLYWYRQAAGRGLQLLFYSVGIGQISSEVPQNLSASRPQDRQFILSSKKLLLSDSGFYLCAWSVPGPPNYGYTFGSGTRLTVV.

This chain connects TRBV11-3 to TRBJ2-1; TRBD2 matches at 11 bases. CDR1 and CDR2 from the germline V gene are SGHNT and YENEEA. CDR3 length equals 14 residues. J lost 12 bases, V lost 4 bases, and 8 bases had no gene match. The CDR3 sequence is CASSSGPSGGPQFF. The CDR3 bases are TGTGCCAGCAGCTCGGGGCCTAGCGGGGGGCCGCAGTTCTTC.

The V call is TRBV6-6, the J call TRBJ1-4, with a weak D call TRBD1 (5 bases). Between the trimmed V and J ends, which lost 6 bases and 4 bases, there was a span of 18 bases. The CDR3 covers 16 residues. Germline V CDR1 and CDR2: MNHNY, SVGAGI (reference sequence). The DNA for the CDR3 is TGTGCCAGCAGCGACCGGGACCGGGGGGGTAATGAAAAACTGTTTTTT. Protein: CASSDRDRGGNEKLFF.

The chain carries TRBV4-2 and TRBJ2-5; 11 nucleotides align to TRBD1. With 4 bases clipped from V and 2 bases from J, the junction kept 6 bases outside the gene matches. CDR1 and CDR2 from the germline V gene are LGHNA and YNFKEQ. The CDR3 spans 16 residues. The CDR3 loop reads CASSPQGTGGQETQYF. CDR3 DNA sequence: TGTGCCAGCAGCCCTCAGGGGACAGGGGGGCAAGAGACCCAGTACTTC.

This sequence joins TRBV29-1 and TRBJ1-1; a weak D match, TRBD1 (6 bases). Per germline, CDR1 SQVTM and CDR2 ANQGSEA. There are 15 residues in the CDR3. V was shortened by 1 base and J by 5 bases, with 17 bases between the two germline ends. In nucleotides, the CDR3 is TGCAGCGTTGAAGTCGACGGAGGCAGGGGAACTGAAGCTTTCTTT. It encodes CSVEVDGGRGTEAFF.

J is TRBJ2-7 and V is TRBV18, with TRBD1 matching over 8 bases. With V trimmed by 3 bases and J by 0 bases, 10 bases remained unmatched. Germline CDR1 reads KGHSH; CDR2 reads LQKENI. The CDR3 contains 17 residues. CDR3 coding DNA: TGTGCCAGCTCACCGGGACAGGCTATTGTCCGCTCCTACGAGCAGTACTTC. It specifies CASSPGQAIVRSYEQYF.

The rearrangement joins TRBV9 to TRBJ1-3; unclear D gene. This CDR3 is built from 17 residues. The ends were cut back, 0 bases at V and 0 bases at J, with 13 bases in the middle. CDR1 is SGDLS, CDR2 YYNGEE, per germline. CDR3 bases: TGTGCCAGCAGCGTAGGCCTGACTGGAAGCTCTGGAAACACCATATATTTT. Translating gives CASSVGLTGSSGNTIYF.

The J gene is TRBJ2-7, the V gene TRBV28, with D possibly matching TRBD1 (5 bases). Germline assignment: CDR1 MDHEN and CDR2 SYDVKM. The CDR3 runs 13 residues. V was cut by 7 bases and J by 3 bases, with 13 bases left in between. Here the CDR3 DNA reads TGTGCCAGCAAGGGCCCAGGGTTCTACGAGCAGTACTTC. This sequence encodes CASKGPGFYEQYF.

V is TRBV5-6 and J is TRBJ1-1; D perhaps matches TRBD1 (5 bases). The germline V and J ends were trimmed by 4 bases and 4 bases, with 11 bases remaining between them. This CDR3 is built from 13 residues. Germline CDR1 SGHDT, CDR2 YYEEEE. CDR3 DNA: TGTGCCAGCAGCCCAGGGTCGACCACTGAAGCTTTCTTT. Protein: CASSPGSTTEAFF.

CDR3 residues: CASSLGGAEVFF. The CDR3 DNA reads as TGTGCCAGTAGTCTCGGAGGGGCCGAAGTGTTCTTC. This chain uses TRBV19 with TRBJ2-1, with D perhaps matching TRBD2 (6 bases). The V gene lost 5 bases and the J gene lost 15 bases, with 17 bases spanning the gap. The CDR3 is 12 amino acids. Germline loops: CDR1 LNHDA, CDR2 SQIVND (reference sequence).

The V and J genes are TRBV24-1 and TRBJ1-4; D is ambiguous. Germline V gene lookup returns CDR1 KGHDR and CDR2 SFDVKD. Trimming removed 7 bases from V and 8 bases from J, with 19 bases in between. The CDR3 is 15 amino acids. The CDR3 loop reads CATRVGYSPGEKLFF. CDR3 nucleotide sequence: TGTGCCACCAGAGTGGGGTACAGCCCGGGGGAAAAACTGTTTTTT.

J is TRBJ1-2 and V is TRBV6-1; D is ambiguous. The CDR3 consists of 14 residues. Trimming removed 2 bases at V and 2 bases at J, with 9 bases between. Germline V lookup: CDR1 MNHNS, CDR2 SASEGT. This chain's CDR3 is CASSENAVNYGYTF. As DNA, the CDR3 is TGTGCCAGCAGTGAAAACGCGGTCAACTATGGCTACACCTTC.

The rearrangement uses TRBV19 and TRBJ1-6, with 7 bases lining up with TRBD1. The germline V gene has CDR1 LNHDA and CDR2 SQIVND (reference sequence). The trim removed 3 bases at V and 7 bases at J, leaving 9 bases unmatched. This CDR3 comprises 16 residues. CDR3 DNA: TGTGCCAGTAGTATTCGGCCCGGGACAGTAAATTCACCCCTCCACTTT. Protein product: CASSIRPGTVNSPLHF.

The rearrangement uses TRBV5-4 and TRBJ1-3; D might be TRBD1 (6 bases). The CDR3 totals 16 residues. V gave up 2 bases and J gave up 0 bases, with 12 bases separating them. CDR1 and CDR2 from the germline V gene are SGHNT and YYREEE (reference sequence). CDR3 coding DNA: TGTGCCAGCAGCTTCCGAACAGGGAACTCTGGAAACACCATATATTTT. Protein sequence: CASSFRTGNSGNTIYF.

V and J are TRBV2 and TRBJ2-2, with 8 bases matching TRBD1. This CDR3 region has 15 residues. Germline CDR1 SNHLY, CDR2 FYNNEI. The V gene end was trimmed by 5 bases and the J gene end by 6 bases; junction bases not matched to a gene: 8. CDR3 residues: CASSLPQGAPGELFF. The CDR3 DNA reads TGTGCCAGCAGTCTGCCGCAGGGGGCGCCCGGGGAGCTGTTTTTT.

Details on this clone: Relative to the germline gene, one junction end is altered; a read error may explain this. The chain employs TRBV19 and TRBJ2-7; D is perhaps TRBD2 (5 bases). The CDR3 covers 16 residues. Germline assignment: CDR1 LNHDA and CDR2 SQIVND (reference sequence). This CDR3 reads CASSINQVLGSDEQYF. CDR3 coding DNA: TGTGCCAGTAGTATAAATCAGGTACTAGGCTCCGACGAGCAGTACTTC.

The chain joins TRBV7-2 to TRBJ2-7; D gene ambiguous. In germline, CDR1 is SGHTA, CDR2 FQGNSA. The CDR3 extends over 12 amino acids. Between the trimmed V and J ends, which lost 1 base and 6 bases, there was a span of 7 bases. CDR3 amino acids: CASSLVFGEQYF. The CDR3 DNA reads TGTGCCAGCAGCTTAGTTTTCGGCGAGCAGTACTTC.

J is TRBJ2-2 and V is TRBV4-2; TRBD2 matches 14 bases. This CDR3 contains 19 residues. Germline lookup yields CDR1 LGHNA and CDR2 YNFKEQ. V shed 2 bases, J shed 0 bases, and the junction held 5 bases outside the gene matches. The DNA for the CDR3 is TGTGCCAGCAGCCAATACGGGACTAGCGGGGGCCCGAACACCGGGGAGCTGTTTTTT. Amino acids: CASSQYGTSGGPNTGELFF.

The V gene is TRBV4-1, the J gene TRBJ1-5; the match to TRBD1 covers 7 bases. Trimming at V came to 4 bases and at J to 2 bases, leaving 8 bases not matched to a gene. Looked up from germline, CDR1 is MGHRA and CDR2 is YSYEKL. The CDR3 runs 16 residues. Written as DNA, the CDR3 is TGCGCCAGCAGCCTTCAAGGGGGCGGGGGCAATCAGCCCCAGCATTTT. Its protein is CASSLQGGGGNQPQHF.